A selection of T cell receptor beta chains follows, all from one sample in a study of T-cell reconstitution after alpha-beta-depleted transplantation in children. TCRdb redid the calling of the PCR reads with MiXCR, one entry per CDR3 protein. The data contain 6,500 to 10,000 distinct CDR3 sequences, 17% of them singletons. The sample in question was PBMCs, mostly from graft donor cells, obtained 60 days after TCRalphabeta/CD19-depleted stem cell transplant. These receptors were taken from a girl in the first two years of life who had a stem cell transplant for combined immunodeficiency, so the T cells may come from the graft donor. Both conserved end residues are part of each CDR3. Fields, in order: V gene, J gene, clone size, D gene, CDR3 protein, CDR3 DNA. D genes are given only for firm matches. Clone size, where shown, is once, few, many, or a class for clones that have expanded.

>TRBV6-2/TRBV6-3|TRBJ2-5|few|.
CASAPNGGETQYF
TGTGCCAGCGCCCCCAACGGGGGAGAGACCCAGTACTTC
>TRBV20-1|TRBJ2-3|.|TRBD2
CSAPLAGLTSTDTQYF
TGCAGTGCCCCGTTAGCGGGACTCACTAGCACAGATACGCAGTATTTT
>TRBV13|TRBJ2-7|few|TRBD1
CASSPGGRVPYEQYF
TGTGCCAGCAGCCCAGGGGGCAGGGTCCCCTACGAGCAGTACTTC
>TRBV29-1|TRBJ1-2|many|TRBD1
CSVEAGQGVGGYTF
TGCAGCGTTGAAGCAGGACAGGGCGTCGGGGGCTACACCTTC
>TRBV21-1|TRBJ2-1|many|.
CASSPYVPGQHSYNEQFF
TGTGCCAGCAGCCCCTACGTGCCAGGGCAACATTCCTACAATGAGCAGTTCTTC
>TRBV3-1|TRBJ1-1|many|.
CASSQAGQGRTEAFF
TGTGCCAGCAGCCAAGCAGGGCAGGGAAGAACTGAAGCTTTCTTT
>TRBV20-1|TRBJ1-2|few|.
CSATPAGNYGYTF
TGCAGTGCCACCCCCGCGGGCAACTATGGCTACACCTTC
>TRBV5-5|TRBJ2-7|.|TRBD2
CASSVAGGPYEQYF
TGTGCCAGCTCGGTGGCGGGGGGACCCTACGAGCAGTACTTC
>TRBV27|TRBJ1-4|.|.
CASSLSWGEGEKLFF
TGTGCCAGCAGTTTATCCTGGGGAGAGGGTGAAAAACTGTTTTTT
>TRBV6-1|TRBJ2-3|.|TRBD2
CASSLAGGGDTQYF
TGTGCCAGCAGTCTAGCGGGAGGAGGAGATACGCAGTATTTT
>TRBV29-1|TRBJ2-7|many|TRBD1
CSVEGPGQGKYEQYF
TGCAGCGTTGAAGGGCCGGGACAGGGGAAGTACGAGCAGTACTTC
>TRBV29-1|TRBJ2-1|many|.
CSVGADNEQFF
TGCAGCGTTGGAGCGGACAATGAGCAGTTCTTC
>TRBV6-1|TRBJ2-1|few|.
CASSEAGIGLLLYNEQFF
TGTGCCAGCAGTGAAGCGGGAATTGGGTTATTATTATACAATGAGCAGTTCTTC
>TRBV28|TRBJ2-7|.|.
CASSFRGTRSYEQYF
TGTGCCAGCAGTTTTCGGGGAACGCGTTCCTACGAGCAGTACTTC